The 23 T cell receptor beta chains reported below all come from one sample, sequenced in a study of cytomegalovirus exposure and HLA in healthy donors (dated by TCRdb to about 2017). The library was obtained by the immunoSEQ multiplex PCR assay. For the multiplex PCR, a mixture combining 60 forward primers for TCR Vbeta segments and 13 reverse primers for TCR Jbeta segments was used. TCRdb took this table from immuneACCESS and kept in-frame rearrangements with V and J called. Such tables lack part of the clones; where checked against another copy, unresolved V genes explain under half of the gap, and the rest is unexplained. The sample profile shows some 150,000 clones; more than 65% of them were found once. Clones ranked in the top ten supply 1.5% to 2% of the sample. Material for sequencing was PBMCs. These receptors were taken from a woman younger than 45 in good health and CMV-seronegative.

A single count supports this clone. This chain links TRBV28 with TRBJ2-7; perhaps TRBD1 as D (7 bases). Germline V gene lookup returns CDR1 MDHEN and CDR2 SYDVKM. V lost 4 bases to trimming and J lost 10 bases, with 14 bases between them. This CDR3 comprises 12 residues. In nucleotides, the CDR3 is TGTGCCAGCAGTTCTAGCGACAGGGTTCAGTACTTC. Protein: CASSSSDRVQYF.

The chain employs TRBV6-5 and TRBJ1-5, with D possibly being TRBD1 (6 bases). The germline CDR1 and CDR2 sequences are MNHEY and SVGAGI. V was shortened by 5 bases and J by 6 bases, with 11 bases between the two germline ends. The CDR3 sequence is 13 residues long. The chain's CDR3 is CASSRTDRQPQHF. The CDR3 nucleotides read TGTGCCAGCAGTCGGACAGACCGTCAGCCCCAGCATTTT.

The V gene is TRBV4-1, the J gene TRBJ2-3; TRBD1 agrees at 9 bases. J was trimmed by 7 bases and V by 4 bases; bases with no gene match: 6. This CDR3 is built from 14 residues. The germline gives CDR1 MGHRA, CDR2 YSYEKL. The CDR3 loop reads CASSLQGAVNTQYF. The DNA for the CDR3 is TGCGCCAGCAGCCTACAGGGGGCGGTAAATACGCAGTATTTT.

V usage is TRBV20-1 and J usage is TRBJ2-7; D gene unclear. CDR1 is DFQATT, CDR2 SNEGSKA, per germline (reference sequence). The CDR3 runs 11 residues. V was pared by 0 bases and J by 7 bases, with 7 bases between. The CDR3 bases are TGCAGTGCTAGAGATATACGGGAGCAGTACTTC. It encodes CSARDIREQYF.

The chain recombines TRBV6-5 with TRBJ1-6, with TRBD1 matching 7 bases. CDR1 MNHEY and CDR2 SVGAGI come from the germline V gene. The junction had 2 bases not matched to a gene; V was cut back by 2 bases and J by 7 bases. The CDR3 is made up of 14 amino acids. The CDR3 here is CASSYPGQNSPLHF. The DNA of the CDR3 is TGTGCCAGCAGTTACCCGGGACAGAATTCACCCCTCCACTTT.

V is TRBV19 and J is TRBJ1-3; the D is unclear. The CDR3 spans 14 residues. Trimming took 7 bases from V and 0 from J, leaving 10 bases between them. Germline values: CDR1 LNHDA, CDR2 SQIVND (reference sequence). The DNA for the CDR3 is TGTGCCAGTACGGCCCCGGGCTCTGGAAACACCATATATTTT. Protein product: CASTAPGSGNTIYF.

CDR3 nucleotide sequence: TGTGCCACCGGAGCCGGAGAGACCAATCAGCCCCAGCATTTT. Protein: CATGAGETNQPQHF. This rearrangement joins TRBV10-3 to TRBJ1-5; no clear D. Germline CDR1 ENHRY, CDR2 SYGVKD. This CDR3 spans 14 amino acids. Trimming left V 10 bases short and J 3 bases short, with 16 bases between.

The gene calls are TRBV5-1 and TRBJ2-1; D possibly corresponds to TRBD1 (6 bases). Trimming stripped 1 base from V and 3 bases from J, with 17 bases between. The germline V gene encodes CDR1 SGHRS and CDR2 YFSETQ. The CDR3 spans 17 residues. CDR3: CASSLQMDRDYYNEQFF. The CDR3 coding sequence is TGCGCCAGCAGCTTGCAGATGGACAGAGACTACTACAATGAGCAGTTCTTC.

The chain uses TRBV5-1 and TRBJ2-1, with 15 bases that match TRBD2. Per the germline V gene, CDR1 is SGHRS and CDR2 is YFSETQ. CDR3 length: 19 residues. The ends lost 4 bases at V and 2 bases at J; junction bases unmatched: 10. The DNA for the CDR3 is TGCGCCAGCAGCACCCGGACTAGCGGGGGGGCCGGGACCTACAATGAGCAGTTCTTC. It translates to CASSTRTSGGAGTYNEQFF. The full variable domain, completed using reference TRBV5-1 and TRBJ2-1, is KAGVTQTPRYLIKTRGQQVTLSCSPISGHRSVSWYQQTPGQGLQFLFEYFSETQRNKGNFPGRFSGRQFSNSRSEMNVSTLELGDSALYLCASSTRTSGGAGTYNEQFFGPGTRLTVL.

The gene calls are TRBV5-1 and TRBJ2-1; 11 bases align to TRBD2. The V gene's germline CDR1 is SGHRS and CDR2 YFSETQ. The CDR3 loop spans 15 amino acids. V was clipped by 4 bases and J by 5 bases; unmatched bases: 5. CDR3 region: CASSPLAGGDNEQFF. The DNA of the CDR3 is TGCGCCAGCAGCCCCCTAGCGGGGGGTGACAATGAGCAGTTCTTC.

V and J are TRBV27 and TRBJ2-5, with 8 bases matching TRBD2. This CDR3 is built from 14 residues. From germline, CDR1 is MNHEY and CDR2 SMNVEV (reference sequence). With 8 bases clipped from V and 4 bases from J, the junction kept 9 bases outside the gene matches. The CDR3: CASGPGLGAETQYF. The CDR3 region has the DNA TGTGCCAGCGGGCCGGGACTAGGGGCAGAGACCCAGTACTTC.

The rearrangement joins TRBV27 to TRBJ2-7; D is possibly TRBD2 (7 bases). CDR1 is MNHEY, CDR2 SMNVEV, per germline (reference sequence). The V gene lost 2 bases and the J gene lost 2 bases, with 19 bases spanning the gap. This CDR3 comprises 17 residues. This chain's CDR3 is CASSLRGRGAFTYEQYF. The CDR3 nucleotides read TGTGCCAGCAGTTTAAGGGGCCGGGGGGCCTTCACCTACGAGCAGTACTTC.

The sample holds a few counts of this clone. The chain joins TRBV28 to TRBJ2-3; D unclear. The CDR3 loop spans 15 amino acids. V was trimmed by 3 bases and J by 1 base, leaving 11 bases between them. The germline V gene has CDR1 MDHEN and CDR2 SYDVKM. This CDR3 is CASSFSLAGTDTQYF. DNA for the CDR3: TGTGCCAGCAGTTTTTCTTTGGCGGGCACAGATACGCAGTATTTT.

The V gene is TRBV7-9, the J gene TRBJ2-7; no firm D call. V lost 4 bases, J lost 1 base, and 17 bases lay in between. The CDR3 consists of 16 residues. CDR1 and CDR2 (germline): SEHNR, FQNEAQ (reference sequence). The CDR3 DNA reads TGTGCCAGCAGCTCGAGCCCCGCCGTCCCTTCCTACGAGCAGTACTTC. Its protein is CASSSSPAVPSYEQYF.

The chain carries TRBV14 and TRBJ2-1; 8 nucleotides agree with TRBD2. CDR3 length equals 17 residues. J lost 6 bases, V lost 4 bases, and 14 bases had no gene match. Germline CDR1 SGHDN, CDR2 FVKESK. The CDR3 sequence: CASSPVETSVPLNEQFF. CDR3 coding DNA: TGTGCCAGCAGCCCCGTCGAGACTAGCGTCCCACTCAATGAGCAGTTCTTC.

This clone was seen a few times. This chain links TRBV29-1 with TRBJ1-4; TRBD1 might be the D (6 bases). V lost 6 bases to trimming and J lost 4 bases, with 12 bases between them. CDR1 is SQVTM, CDR2 ANQGSEA, per germline. The CDR3 contains 13 residues. This CDR3 is CSVTTGYNEKLFF. The DNA of the CDR3 is TGCAGCGTAACGACAGGTTATAATGAAAAACTGTTTTTT. The full variable domain, rest sourced from reference TRBV29-1 and TRBJ1-4, is SAVISQKPSRDICQRGTSLTIQCQVDSQVTMMFWYRQQPGQSLTLIATANQGSEATYESGFVIDKFPISRPNLTFSTLTVSNMSPEDSSIYLCSVTTGYNEKLFFGSGTQLSVL.

This clone has only one observation. V gene TRBV28 combines with J gene TRBJ1-2; 7 bases map to TRBD1. The CDR3 contains 15 residues. The V gene end was trimmed by 6 bases and the J gene end by 4 bases; junction bases not matched to a gene: 11. Per germline, CDR1 MDHEN and CDR2 SYDVKM. For the CDR3, the DNA is TGTGCCAGCAGCATATTTATCGGGACAGTCTATGGCTACACCTTC. Protein sequence: CASSIFIGTVYGYTF.

The chain carries TRBV19 and TRBJ1-2; perhaps TRBD1 as D (5 bases). Germline loops: CDR1 LNHDA, CDR2 SQIVND (reference sequence). Trimming took 10 bases from V and 6 from J, leaving 21 bases between them. The CDR3 consists of 14 residues. The CDR3 here is CATSFLGTVDGYTF. CDR3 bases: TGTGCCACCTCATTCCTCGGGACTGTGGATGGCTACACCTTC.

This chain connects TRBV5-1 to TRBJ1-4, with 9 nucleotides matching TRBD1. CDR1 and CDR2 from the germline V gene are SGHRS and YFSETQ. Trimming removed 3 bases from V and 6 bases from J; junction bases left unmatched: 3. This CDR3 comprises 14 residues. CDR3 sequence reads: CASSSQGADEKLFF. CDR3 nucleotide sequence: TGCGCCAGCAGCTCACAGGGGGCCGATGAAAAACTGTTTTTT.

The chain employs TRBV5-4 and TRBJ2-7, with 9 bases lining up with TRBD1. Germline V CDR1 and CDR2: SGHNT, YYREEE (reference sequence). The trim removed 3 bases at V and 7 bases at J, leaving 5 bases unmatched. The CDR3 is 13 residues long. DNA for the CDR3: TGTGCCAGCAGCTCCGGGACAGGGCAGGAGCAGTACTTC. The encoded protein is CASSSGTGQEQYF. Looking up the rest from reference TRBV5-4 and TRBJ2-7 gives the full variable domain: ETGVTQSPTHLIKTRGQQVTLRCSSQSGHNTVSWYQQALGQGPQFIFQYYREEENGRGNFPPRFSGLQFPNYSSELNVNALELDDSALYLCASSSGTGQEQYFGPGTRLTVT.

This chain uses TRBV9 with TRBJ2-7; TRBD2 agrees at 9 bases. CDR3 length equals 15 residues. Germline CDR1 SGDLS, CDR2 YYNGEE. The trim removed 4 bases at V and 6 bases at J, leaving 11 bases unmatched. The CDR3 DNA reads as TGTGCCAGCAGCCCGTCCAGCGGGAGGTTCGCCGAGCAGTACTTC. As protein: CASSPSSGRFAEQYF.

Details on this clone: Sequence at one end of the junction differs from germline and may be a read error. This chain's CDR3 is CASTLTGSQGANVLPF. Here the CDR3 DNA reads TGCGCCAGCACCCTGACAGGATCTCAGGGGGCCAACGTCCTGCCTTTC. The chain uses TRBV5-1 and TRBJ2-6, with 8 bases aligning to TRBD1. The germline gives CDR1 SGHRS, CDR2 YFSETQ. There are 16 residues in the CDR3.

The table lists this clone with a count of one. V and J are TRBV6-1 and TRBJ2-7; 7 bases match TRBD1. V dropped 6 bases and J dropped 0; count of bases not matched to a gene: 8. CDR3 length equals 15 residues. Per the germline V gene, CDR1 is MNHNS and CDR2 is SASEGT. The CDR3 loop reads CASRPEQGLSYEQYF. The CDR3 DNA reads as TGTGCCAGCAGACCAGAACAGGGGCTCTCCTACGAGCAGTACTTC.